This record covers a single T cell receptor (beta chain). Its cognate antigen is unknown. The CDR3 totals 12 residues. Trimming left V 3 bases short and J 9 bases short, with 8 bases between. This sample's RNA came from whole unsorted tissue. TCRbeta libraries were built with three rounds of nested PCR, modified from ARM-PCR. From the multiplex PCR reads, TCRdb called clonotypes with MiXCR, one entry per CDR3 protein. Of 55,000 to 70,000 distinct CDR3 sequences in the sample, roughly three fifths are singletons; the top ten hold 20% to 25%. The data stem from a study of tumor and adjacent non-tumor tissue in lung cancer. As for the study in general: Stage I to III disease affected 9 to 10 men and about five women aged roughly 31 to 85. Study results and caveats: Higher tumor TCR diversity was associated with shorter survival.

The J gene is TRBJ2-2, the V gene TRBV12-3 or TRBV12-4; D not certain. The sequenced sample consisted of lung tumor tissue. This clonotype was sampled from a man in his forties or fifties with non-small cell lung cancer. CDR3 sequence (DNA): TGTGCCAGCAGTTTTGGGTGCTGGGAGCTGTTTTTT. Protein sequence: CASSFGCWELFF.